This T cell receptor (beta chain) was captured by sequencing in a study of T cell responses to AZD1222 COVID-19 vaccine. This CDR3 contains 16 residues. Trimming removed 3 bases at V and 5 bases at J, with 18 bases between. CDR1 is SGDLS and CDR2 is YYNGEE in the germline V gene. Concerning this clone: The antigen remains undetermined.

The study's findings and limits: Most donors were white British and more were female, and clonal diversity was possibly underestimated.

Sequencing used immunoSEQ multiplex PCR; TCRdb keeps in-frame clones, though not all of them. The table includes some 130,000 clones, about 93% detected once. V usage is TRBV9 and J usage is TRBJ1-3, with D unresolved. The specimen was peripheral blood, collected 28 days after the second AZD1222 dose. The receptor's source is an adult who received the AZD1222 COVID-19 vaccine. The CDR3 region has the DNA TGTGCCAGCAGCGAGGGCGGGCTCCTCTCAAGAAACACCATATATTTT. It codes for CASSEGGLLSRNTIYF.